This T cell receptor (beta chain) was observed in a study of blood T cell repertoires in COVID-19 (dated by TCRdb to the early 2020s). General notes on the study: The collaborator samples originated in the United States, Italy and Spain and spanned the acute and convalescent phases of COVID-19. The material from the prospective study consisted of cDNA or gDNA derived from T cells, B-cell-depleted T cells, or PBMCs. The dataset comprised deeply sampled blood TCRbeta repertoires from subjects exposed to, actively infected with, or recovered from COVID-19. The repertoires were released in a freely available public database intended as a resource for research on the immune response to SARS-CoV-2. Samples came from the ongoing ImmuneRACE study (first 160 participants) plus 1,254 subjects from 6 global collaborators. Sample metadata almost always included a de-identified subject ID, COVID-19 status, age in years and sex. HLA class I and class II types, where available, came from metadata supplied by the sample provider rather than from assay-based typing.

Each collaborating institution followed its own protocols to collect whole blood in K2EDTA tubes. For TCRbeta analysis, collaborators shipped samples in one of three forms: frozen whole blood, isolated PBMCs, or DNA extracted from either of those sample types. TCRbeta CDR3 regions were amplified from genomic DNA using the immunoSEQ Assay, a bias-controlled multiplex PCR. The study's processing was this. Nucleated cell counts per sample were estimated from amplification of reference gene primers within the assay. To quantify the absolute abundance of each unique TCRbeta CDR3 rearrangement, sequence reads were collapsed and filtered. For each sample, productive Simpson clonality was calculated by taking the square root of Simpson's diversity index across productive rearrangements. Imported from immuneACCESS, the table was reduced by TCRdb to in-frame sequences with V and J called. These copies leave out some clones; in studies compared against another copy, an unresolved V gene accounts for under half, and the cause of the remainder is not known. From that table come the V and J calls and clone size; the DNA was used to work out D and trimming. Recorded for this sample are about 180,000 clones; 88% of them occurred a single time. The ten largest make up roughly 4.2% of the sample.

CDR1 and CDR2 are drawn from the germline V gene: SGHTA, FQGNSA. Spanning cysteine to phenylalanine, the CDR3 consists of 14 amino acids. Just the 42-base CDR3 DNA is kept, in frame starting at base 1. Trimming takes 3 bases from V and 0 bases from J, and the germline ends sit 7 bases apart. What the authors observed across the whole study: Clinical and demographic metadata were provided uncurated, with the amount varying by source and participant.

Details on this clone: The target of this receptor is not known. No base quality values were provided; no much bigger clone lies one nucleotide off.

The chain is encoded by TRBV7-2 joined to TRBJ2-3; a tentative D call is TRBD2 (5 bases match). This clonotype was sampled from a woman aged 25 to 39 with acute or convalescent COVID-19. The sequenced sample was peripheral blood. The CDR3 reads CASSLRASTDTQYF. Here is the DNA: TGTGCCAGCAGCTTGAGGGCTAGCACAGATACGCAGTATTTT.